Shown below are 7 T cell receptor beta chains from a single sample sequenced in a study of T cell clusters in autoimmune cytopenias. TRB amplification used around 260 ng of peripheral blood genomic DNA. TRB was amplified by touch-down multiplex PCR, primer pools A and B combined. Each CDR3 protein gets one entry in TCRdb, which reprocessed the multiplex PCR reads and gives no DNA. This sample's clone table lists roughly 5,300 distinct CDR3 sequences. This sample was shared with a second study, whose subject was T cell repertoires in aging, cancer and after chemotherapy.

Sequenced sample: peripheral blood. The source is a human donor in good health.

The chain is built from TRBV5-1 and TRBJ2-5; no DNA is available, so the TRBD1 call from TCRdb remains unchecked. This CDR3 comprises 14 residues. Per germline, CDR1 SGHRS and CDR2 YFSETQ. CDR3 loop: CASTPRPLGGTQYF.

The J gene is TRBJ1-2, the V gene TRBV7-6. Germline CDR1 and CDR2: SGHVS and FNYEAQ. The CDR3 loop spans 14 amino acids. CDR3 region: CASSFATDDYGYTF.

By frequency, this clonotype is medium-sized. The V call is TRBV6-5, the J call TRBJ2-7; TCRdb's D call, TRBD2, is unchecked because there is no DNA. This CDR3 contains 12 residues. Germline V CDR1 and CDR2: MNHEY, SVGAGI. The CDR3 loop is CASSTAGGEQYF.

V is TRBV6-6 and J is TRBJ1-2. The CDR3 is made up of 14 amino acids. From germline, CDR1 is MNHNY and CDR2 SVGAGI (reference sequence). The CDR3 reads CASRDEGKFYGYTF.

The rearrangement joins TRBV10-3 to TRBJ2-7; TCRdb proposes TRBD1, but this gene call is untestable without DNA. The CDR3 has 14 residues. Germline V gene sequence: CDR1 ENHRY, CDR2 SYGVKD. CDR3 residues: CAIKPGTGDHEQYF.

This chain joins TRBV6-5 and TRBJ1-6; TCRdb lists TRBD1, though no DNA is available to test this call. This CDR3 comprises 19 residues. Germline V gene sequence: CDR1 MNHEY, CDR2 SVGAGI. The CDR3 sequence: CASSYSRGQGAIYNSPLHF.

This clonotype ranks as medium-sized in terms of frequency. The gene calls are TRBV19 and TRBJ2-3; TCRdb calls TRBD1, which cannot be checked without DNA. Germline CDR1 is LNHDA and CDR2 is SQIVND (reference sequence). The CDR3 length is 15 residues. This chain's CDR3 is CASTPTIASTDTQYF.